Shown below are 17 T cell receptor beta chains from a single sample sequenced in a study of metastatic and nonmetastatic thyroid tumors. TCRdb re-processed the PCR reads through MiXCR. The sample consists of around 20,000 clones, 15% to 17% of them appearing once. Each patient went into thyroid surgery without having received any treatment. What was sequenced was blood. The receptor source for this set is a female donor with papillary thyroid cancer or a benign thyroid nodule (not recorded which). Some clones in this sample may be carry-over from other donors' samples.

This clone occurred many times. V and J are TRBV28 and TRBJ2-5; TRBD2 agrees at 8 bases. V lost 8 bases and J lost 5; bases outside the gene matches: 10. CDR3 length: 14 residues. Germline-derived CDR1 and CDR2 are MDHEN and SYDVKM. The CDR3: CASRPGGGEETQYF. CDR3 DNA sequence: TGTGCCAGCCGGCCCGGGGGGGGTGAGGAGACCCAGTACTTC.

This clone was seen ten or more times. V usage is TRBV11-2 and J usage is TRBJ2-1; D is possibly TRBD2 (6 bases). The V and J ends lost 0 bases and 4 bases respectively, with 7 bases between them. Germline CDR1 SGHAT, CDR2 FQNNGV. This CDR3 has 14 amino acids. The CDR3 is CASSLEAGYNEQFF. In DNA form, the CDR3 reads TGTGCCAGCAGCTTAGAGGCGGGGTACAATGAGCAGTTCTTC.

This clone was picked up many times. J is TRBJ1-4 and V is TRBV20-1, with no clear D. V was clipped by 2 bases and J by 3 bases, with 7 bases between them. This CDR3 comprises 13 residues. CDR1 is DFQATT and CDR2 is SNEGSKA in the germline V gene (reference sequence). CDR3 sequence reads: CSARYSANEKLFF. In DNA, the CDR3 is TGCAGTGCTAGATACAGCGCTAATGAAAAACTGTTTTTT.

The sample holds many counts of this clone. This rearrangement joins TRBV11-2 to TRBJ2-1, with D unresolved. The CDR3 covers 14 residues. V was clipped by 3 bases and J by 1 base, with 7 bases between them. Looked up from germline, CDR1 is SGHAT and CDR2 is FQNNGV. CDR3 protein: CASSFQLSYNEQFF. In nucleotides, the CDR3 is TGTGCCAGCAGCTTTCAGTTGTCCTACAATGAGCAGTTCTTC.

The chain combines TRBV7-9 with TRBJ2-7, with D maybe TRBD1 (6 bases). Germline-derived CDR1 and CDR2 are SEHNR and FQNEAQ (reference sequence). The V end lost 5 bases, the J end lost 4 bases, and 15 bases lay between the germline ends. The CDR3 has 14 amino acids. CDR3: CASSIAGVVYEQYF. The CDR3 region has the DNA TGTGCCAGCAGCATCGCAGGGGTCGTGTACGAGCAGTACTTC.

This clone was observed many times. The V call is TRBV2, the J call TRBJ2-2; 9 bases map to TRBD2. Germline CDR1 is SNHLY and CDR2 is FYNNEI. This CDR3 is 14 amino acids long. After removal of 2 bases from V and 6 bases from J, the junction contained 1 base not matched to a gene. CDR3 loop: CASSEKRGAGELFF. CDR3 DNA sequence: TGTGCCAGCAGTGAAAAGCGGGGGGCCGGGGAGCTGTTTTTT.

This clone was counted at least ten times. The chain's CDR3 is CASNSDRGDYGYTF. The CDR3 DNA is TGTGCCAGCAACTCGGACAGGGGGGACTATGGCTACACCTTC. The chain uses TRBV5-4 and TRBJ1-2; TRBD1 agrees at 10 bases. V was clipped by 6 bases and J by 3 bases; unmatched bases: 5. The CDR3 extends over 14 amino acids. The V gene's germline CDR1 is SGHNT and CDR2 YYREEE (reference sequence).

This clone was seen at least ten times. The rearrangement joins TRBV10-2 to TRBJ1-1, with 11 bases matching TRBD1. The germline V gene encodes CDR1 WSHSY and CDR2 SAAADI. CDR3 length: 13 amino acids. V shed 8 bases, J shed 5 bases, and the junction held 4 bases outside the gene matches. The CDR3 here is CASRGTGGTEAFF. The CDR3 DNA follows: TGCGCCAGCCGCGGGACAGGGGGAACTGAAGCTTTCTTT.

Many counts were recorded for this clone. One end of the junction fails to match germline, which may point to a read error. This rearrangement joins TRBV19 to TRBJ2-1; 8 bases line up with TRBD1. Germline CDR1 and CDR2: LNHDA and SQIVND (reference sequence). The CDR3 is 16 amino acids. The CDR3 loop reads CASSIGTGGSSNEQFF. DNA of the CDR3: TGTGCCAGTAGTATAGGAACAGGGGGGTCCTCCAATGAGCAGTTCTTC.

In its sample, this clone was seen many times. This chain joins TRBV20-1 and TRBJ2-3; 11 bases align to TRBD2. The CDR3 consists of 15 residues. Germline CDR1 is DFQATT and CDR2 is SNEGSKA (reference sequence). The V and J ends lost 2 bases and 6 bases, in that order; junction bases with no gene match: 7. Here the CDR3 reads CSARYSGRAGDTQYF. CDR3 bases: TGCAGTGCTAGATATAGCGGGAGGGCCGGGGATACGCAGTATTTT.

V usage is TRBV28 and J usage is TRBJ2-7; either TRBD1 or TRBD2 may fit D (6 bases each). CDR3 size: 15 residues. Deletions cut 4 bases from V and 0 bases from J, with 13 bases between. CDR1 MDHEN and CDR2 SYDVKM come from the germline V gene. The CDR3 bases are TGTGCCAGCAGTTGGAGGGGGTCGGGCTCCTACGAGCAGTACTTC. This encodes CASSWRGSGSYEQYF.

Concerning this clone itself: At one of its ends the junction is not consistent with the germline gene, which may arise from a read error. The J gene is TRBJ2-7, the V gene TRBV15, with 7 bases aligning to TRBD1. The germline CDR1 and CDR2 sequences are LNHNV and YYDKDF (reference sequence). The length of the CDR3 is 13 residues. The CDR3 sequence is CATRNRGAYEQYF. The CDR3 nucleotides read TGTGCCACCAGAAACAGGGGCGCCTACGAGCAGTACTTT.

In this sample, this clone turned up many times. The rearrangement joins TRBV7-9 to TRBJ2-2; maybe TRBD2 (6 bases). Trimming removed 5 bases at V and 6 bases at J, with 13 bases between. The germline CDR1 and CDR2 sequences are SEHNR and FQNEAQ (reference sequence). The CDR3 is made up of 14 amino acids. DNA for the CDR3: TGTGCCAGCAGCCTCCCGACTAGGGCCGGGGAGCTGTTTTTT. Translated: CASSLPTRAGELFF.

This clone occurred many times. Other DNA sequences in the sample encode the same CDR3. The chain combines TRBV6-1 with TRBJ2-7; 10 bases match TRBD1. This CDR3 has 13 residues. V was pared by 7 bases and J by 4 bases, with 4 bases of the junction left unmatched. Germline CDR1 and CDR2: MNHNS and SASEGT. CDR3 in amino acids: CASNRQGAYEQYF. The CDR3, as DNA: TGTGCCAGCAACCGACAGGGGGCTTACGAGCAGTACTTC.

This clone has only a few counts. The chain couples TRBV12-3 or TRBV12-4 to TRBJ2-2; TRBD2 might be the D (6 bases). V lost 6 bases and J lost 4, with 18 bases in between. The CDR3 loop spans 16 amino acids. CDR3 protein: CASSPVASGPTGELFF. For the CDR3, the DNA is TGTGCCAGCAGCCCAGTAGCAAGCGGGCCCACCGGGGAGCTGTTTTTT.

This clone has ten or more counts. The chain has TRBV29-1 and TRBJ1-2, with 8 bases fitting TRBD1. The germline gives CDR1 SQVTM, CDR2 ANQGSEA. The CDR3 is made up of 13 amino acids. V lost 5 bases to trimming and J lost 4 bases; unmatched junction nucleotides: 6. The CDR3 DNA sequence: TGCAGCGTTACACCCGGGACAGGCTATGGCTACACCTTC. This sequence encodes CSVTPGTGYGYTF.

There are a few counts of this clone. One base away lies a much larger clone, so this may be a sequencing read error. The chain couples TRBV5-4 to TRBJ2-7; D uncertain. This CDR3 has 11 residues. Germline loops: CDR1 SGHNT, CDR2 YYREEE (reference sequence). CDR3 bases: TGTGCCAGCGGGAACTCCTACGAGCAGCACTTC. Amino acids: CASGNSYEQHF.